Below, one TCR beta chain is given with its context. Its matching antigen is unknown. Data came from immunoSEQ multiplex PCR; TCRdb stores just in-frame clones and leaves some out. This table has more than 95,000 clones, roughly 90% appearing once. This record belongs to a study of T cell responses to AZD1222 COVID-19 vaccine. Study-level points and caveats: Recipients of two AZD1222 doses showed rising Spike-specific TCR breadth and depth. Donors were largely white British and mainly female; clonal diversity was possibly underestimated.

The sequence was obtained from an adult in good health. The source material was peripheral blood, sampled on day 0 of AZD1222 vaccination.

In DNA, the CDR3 is TGTGCCAGCAGCTTGGATAGCGGGAGCTCCTACAATGAGCAGTTCTTC. It encodes CASSLDSGSSYNEQFF. The V call is TRBV5-6, the J call TRBJ2-1; 9 bases fit TRBD2. V lost 0 bases and J lost 0; bases outside the gene matches: 1. Germline V CDR1 and CDR2: SGHDT, YYEEEE. CDR3 length equals 16 residues.